The 14 T cell receptor beta chains reported below all come from one sample, sequenced in a study of T cell repertoires in cytomegalovirus infection. TCRdb called the reads again in MiXCR, with one record for every CDR3 protein. The table shows roughly 120,000 distinct CDR3 sequences, with more than 30% occurring only once. These receptors have no identified antigens. The sample was CD8+ T cells from cultured PBMCs, taken from culture after CMV antigen stimulation. The receptors were gathered from a human donor in good health (CMV status not recorded). Some clones in this sample may be carry-over from other donors' samples.

J is TRBJ2-5 and V is TRBV20-1, with TRBD1 identical over 7 bases. The CDR3 is made up of 15 amino acids. J lost 3 bases, V lost 0 bases, and 7 bases had no gene match. Germline V gene sequence: CDR1 DFQATT, CDR2 SNEGSKA (reference sequence). The CDR3 coding sequence is TGCAGTGCTAGAGATAGGGACAGACTGAAAGAGACCCAGTACTTC. Translation gives CSARDRDRLKETQYF.

The chain's CDR3 is CASSQERGLVRKLFF. CDR3 nucleotides: TGCGCCAGCAGCCAAGAAAGGGGGTTAGTCAGAAAACTGTTTTTT. This sequence joins TRBV4-1 and TRBJ1-4, with D maybe TRBD1 (6 bases). V was pared by 0 bases and J by 10 bases, with 15 bases between. This CDR3 contains 15 residues. Germline V gene lookup returns CDR1 MGHRA and CDR2 YSYEKL.

This clonotype showed up many times. The chain couples TRBV2 to TRBJ2-1; 7 bases are a match to TRBD1. V lost 4 bases to trimming and J lost 0 bases; unmatched junction nucleotides: 9. The CDR3 extends over 17 amino acids. Germline V gene data show CDR1 as SNHLY and CDR2 as FYNNEI. The CDR3 region has the DNA TGTGCCAGCAGTGGCCCCGGGACAGTTCTCTCCTACAATGAGCAGTTCTTC. This translates into CASSGPGTVLSYNEQFF.

This sequence joins TRBV7-3 and TRBJ2-1; TRBD1 matches 10 bases. The CDR3 sequence is 16 residues long. From germline, CDR1 is SGHTA and CDR2 FQGTGA. With 5 bases clipped from V and 7 bases from J, the junction kept 11 bases outside the gene matches. The CDR3: CASSPQDRGAFNEQFF. The CDR3 DNA is TGTGCCAGCAGCCCCCAGGACAGGGGGGCGTTTAATGAGCAGTTCTTC.

The chain combines TRBV12-3 or TRBV12-4 with TRBJ1-1, with 8 bases lining up with TRBD1. The CDR3 is 16 amino acids. With 6 bases clipped from V and 0 bases from J, the junction kept 9 bases outside the gene matches. As DNA, the CDR3 is TGTGCCAGCAGCTTTGACCCAGGGGGCATGAACACTGAAGCTTTCTTT. The encoded protein is CASSFDPGGMNTEAFF.

The chain links TRBV7-6 to TRBJ2-1, with 7 bases fitting TRBD2. This CDR3 comprises 13 residues. The ends lost 1 base at V and 12 bases at J; junction bases unmatched: 6. Germline lookup yields CDR1 SGHVS and CDR2 FNYEAQ. CDR3: CASSLGLAQGQFF. The CDR3 DNA is TGTGCCAGCAGCTTAGGACTAGCTCAAGGGCAGTTCTTC.

CDR3 coding DNA: TGCAGTGCTAATGGACTAGCGGACACAGATACGCAGTATTTT. It specifies CSANGLADTDTQYF. The chain uses TRBV20-1 and TRBJ2-3; 10 bases line up with TRBD2. Germline V gene lookup returns CDR1 DFQATT and CDR2 SNEGSKA (reference sequence). V shed 4 bases and J 2 bases; nucleotides not matched to a gene: 3. The CDR3 has 14 residues.

This clonotype was detected only a few times. The chain is built from TRBV7-2 and TRBJ2-5; 9 bases agree with TRBD1. The germline V gene encodes CDR1 SGHTA and CDR2 FQGNSA. The CDR3 has 15 amino acids. The trim removed 5 bases at V and 5 bases at J, leaving 9 bases unmatched. CDR3 in amino acids: CASSINRGQGETQYF. CDR3 nucleotide sequence: TGTGCCAGCAGCATCAACAGGGGGCAGGGGGAGACCCAGTACTTC.

The rearrangement links TRBV6-5 to TRBJ1-4, with D maybe TRBD1 (5 bases). The CDR3 loop spans 14 amino acids. Trimming shortened V by 4 bases and J by 5 bases, and 11 bases separated the two germline ends. CDR1 is MNHEY, CDR2 SVGAGI, per germline. CDR3 in amino acids: CASSWTRGNEKLFF. The CDR3 DNA sequence: TGTGCCAGCAGTTGGACACGGGGAAATGAAAAACTGTTTTTT.

The rearrangement links TRBV27 to TRBJ2-5, with 7 nucleotides matching TRBD1. Germline V gene lookup returns CDR1 MNHEY and CDR2 SMNVEV (reference sequence). Losses at the gene ends were 2 bases for V and 4 bases for J; bases not matched to a gene: 4. The CDR3 length is 14 residues. The DNA for the CDR3 is TGTGCCAGCAGTTTACAGGCAGGGGGAGAGACCCAGTACTTC. Its translation: CASSLQAGGETQYF.

There are a few counts of this clonotype. The chain has TRBV4-3 and TRBJ2-7; no reliable D call. Between the trimmed V and J ends, which lost 0 bases and 2 bases, there was a span of 11 bases. Per germline, CDR1 LGHNA and CDR2 YSLEER. The length of the CDR3 is 15 residues. CDR3 in DNA: TGCGCCAGCAGCCAAGATCGCGGCTCGCCCTACGAGCAGTACTTC. It codes for CASSQDRGSPYEQYF.

The chain has TRBV28 and TRBJ2-7, with 11 positions matching TRBD1. The V gene end was trimmed by 5 bases and the J gene end by 0 bases; junction bases not matched to a gene: 3. Germline V gives CDR1 MDHEN, CDR2 SYDVKM. This CDR3 has 15 residues. The CDR3: CASSTDRGPSYEQYF. The CDR3 DNA sequence: TGTGCCAGCAGTACGGACAGGGGGCCCTCCTACGAGCAGTACTTC.

This clonotype turned up a few times. The chain recombines TRBV6-5 with TRBJ1-4; D gene uncertain. Trimming shortened V by 2 bases and J by 5 bases, and 6 bases separated the two germline ends. Germline CDR1 MNHEY, CDR2 SVGAGI. There are 13 residues in the CDR3. The CDR3 coding sequence is TGTGCCAGCAGTTACGGAGGGAATGAAAAACTGTTTTTT. Protein product: CASSYGGNEKLFF.

The J gene is TRBJ1-1, the V gene TRBV6-6; the D is unclear. The CDR3 has 13 residues. Germline CDR1 and CDR2: MNHNY and SVGAGI (reference sequence). Trimming took 7 bases from V and 1 from J, leaving 10 bases between them. CDR3 protein: CASTPRTNTEAFF. The CDR3 nucleotides read TGTGCCAGCACCCCCCGCACGAACACTGAAGCTTTCTTT.